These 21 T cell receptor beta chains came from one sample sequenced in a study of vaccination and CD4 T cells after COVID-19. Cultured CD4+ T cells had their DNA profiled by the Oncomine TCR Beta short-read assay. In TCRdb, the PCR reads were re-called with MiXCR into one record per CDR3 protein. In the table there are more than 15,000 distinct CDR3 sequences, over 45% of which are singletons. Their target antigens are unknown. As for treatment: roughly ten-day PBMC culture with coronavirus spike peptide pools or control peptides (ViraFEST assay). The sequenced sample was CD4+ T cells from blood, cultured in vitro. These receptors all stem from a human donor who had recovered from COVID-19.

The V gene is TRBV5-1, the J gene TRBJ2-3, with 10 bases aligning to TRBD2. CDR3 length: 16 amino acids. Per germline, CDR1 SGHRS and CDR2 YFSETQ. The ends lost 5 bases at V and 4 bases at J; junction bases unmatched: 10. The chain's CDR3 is CASRPSAGGRPDTQYF. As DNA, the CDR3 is TGCGCCAGCAGACCCTCAGCGGGAGGGCGACCAGATACGCAGTATTTT.

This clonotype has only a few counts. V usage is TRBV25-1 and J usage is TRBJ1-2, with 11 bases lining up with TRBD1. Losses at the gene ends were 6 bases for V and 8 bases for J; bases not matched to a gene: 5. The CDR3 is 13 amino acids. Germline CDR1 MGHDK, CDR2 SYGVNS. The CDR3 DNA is TGTGCCAGCAGACGGACAGGGGGCAAGGGCTACACCTTC. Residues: CASRRTGGKGYTF.

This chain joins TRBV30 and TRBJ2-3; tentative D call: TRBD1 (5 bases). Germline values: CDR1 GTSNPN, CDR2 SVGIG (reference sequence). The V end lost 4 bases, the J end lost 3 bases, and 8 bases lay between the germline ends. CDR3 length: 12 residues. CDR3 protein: CAWKGVTDTQYF. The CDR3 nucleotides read TGTGCCTGGAAAGGGGTTACAGATACGCAGTATTTT.

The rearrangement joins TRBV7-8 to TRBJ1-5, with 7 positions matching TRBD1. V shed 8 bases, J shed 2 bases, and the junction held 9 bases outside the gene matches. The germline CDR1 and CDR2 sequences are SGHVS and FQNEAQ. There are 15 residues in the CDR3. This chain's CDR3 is CASEKGASGNQPQHF. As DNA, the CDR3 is TGTGCCAGCGAAAAGGGGGCATCGGGCAATCAGCCCCAGCATTTT.

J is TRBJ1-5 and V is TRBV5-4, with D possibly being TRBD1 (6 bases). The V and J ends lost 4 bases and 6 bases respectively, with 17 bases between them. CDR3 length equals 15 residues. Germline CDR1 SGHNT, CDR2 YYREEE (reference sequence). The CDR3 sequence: CASSPHPGTSQPQHF. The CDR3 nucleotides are TGTGCCAGCAGCCCTCACCCTGGGACATCTCAGCCCCAGCATTTT.

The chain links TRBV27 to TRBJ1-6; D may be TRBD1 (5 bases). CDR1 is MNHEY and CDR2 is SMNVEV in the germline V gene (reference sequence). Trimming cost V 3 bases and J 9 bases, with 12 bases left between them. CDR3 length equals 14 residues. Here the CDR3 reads CASSFRGGSSPLHF. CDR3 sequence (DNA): TGTGCCAGCAGTTTCCGGGGGGGGAGTTCACCCCTCCACTTT.

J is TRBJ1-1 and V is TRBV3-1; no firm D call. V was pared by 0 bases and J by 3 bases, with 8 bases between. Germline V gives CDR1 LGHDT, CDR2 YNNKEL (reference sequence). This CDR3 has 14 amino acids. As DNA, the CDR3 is TGTGCCAGCAGCCAAGATGGGTCCCACACTGAAGCTTTCTTT. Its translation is CASSQDGSHTEAFF.

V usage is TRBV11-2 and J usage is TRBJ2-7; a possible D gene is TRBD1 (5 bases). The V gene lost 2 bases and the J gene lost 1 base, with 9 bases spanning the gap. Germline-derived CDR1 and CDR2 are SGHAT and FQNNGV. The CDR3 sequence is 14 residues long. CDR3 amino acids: CASSLWQGSYEQYF. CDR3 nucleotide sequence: TGTGCCAGCAGCTTATGGCAGGGTTCCTACGAGCAGTACTTC.

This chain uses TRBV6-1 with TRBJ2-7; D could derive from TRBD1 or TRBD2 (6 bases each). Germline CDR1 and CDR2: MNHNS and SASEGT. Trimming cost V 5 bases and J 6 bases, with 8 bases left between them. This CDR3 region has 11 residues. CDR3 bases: TGTGCCAGCAGTACGGGGGCCGAGCAGTACTTC. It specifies CASSTGAEQYF.

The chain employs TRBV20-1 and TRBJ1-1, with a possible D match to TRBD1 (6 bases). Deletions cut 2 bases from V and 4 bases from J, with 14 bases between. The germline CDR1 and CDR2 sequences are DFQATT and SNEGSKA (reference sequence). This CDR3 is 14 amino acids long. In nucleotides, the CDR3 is TGCAGTGCTAGATGGGGGACATCCTCCACTGAAGCTTTCTTT. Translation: CSARWGTSSTEAFF.

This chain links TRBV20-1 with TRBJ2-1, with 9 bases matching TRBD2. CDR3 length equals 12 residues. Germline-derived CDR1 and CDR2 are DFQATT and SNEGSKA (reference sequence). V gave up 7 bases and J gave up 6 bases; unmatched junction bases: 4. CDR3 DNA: TGCAGTGTCGGCGGGAGGGCCAATGAGCAGTTCTTC. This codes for CSVGGRANEQFF.

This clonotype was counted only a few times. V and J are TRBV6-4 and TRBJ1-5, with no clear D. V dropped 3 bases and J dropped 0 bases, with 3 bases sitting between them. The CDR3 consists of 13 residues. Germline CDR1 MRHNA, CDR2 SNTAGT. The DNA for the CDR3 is TGTGCCAGCAGTGAATATAGCAATCAGCCCCAGCATTTT. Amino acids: CASSEYSNQPQHF.

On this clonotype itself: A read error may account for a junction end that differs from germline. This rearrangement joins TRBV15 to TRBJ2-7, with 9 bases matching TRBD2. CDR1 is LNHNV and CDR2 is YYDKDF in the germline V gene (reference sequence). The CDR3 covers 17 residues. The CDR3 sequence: CVTSYTGASGISYEQYF. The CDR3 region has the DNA TGTGTCACCAGCTATACTGGAGCTAGCGGGATCTCCTACGAGCAGTACTTC.

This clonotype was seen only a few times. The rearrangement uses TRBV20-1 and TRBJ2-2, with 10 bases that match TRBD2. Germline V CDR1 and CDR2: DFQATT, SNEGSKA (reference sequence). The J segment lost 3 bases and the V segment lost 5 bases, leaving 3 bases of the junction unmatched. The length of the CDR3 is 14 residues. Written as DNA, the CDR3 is TGCAGTGCTGTTAGCGGGAGGCACACCGGGGAGCTGTTTTTT. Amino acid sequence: CSAVSGRHTGELFF.

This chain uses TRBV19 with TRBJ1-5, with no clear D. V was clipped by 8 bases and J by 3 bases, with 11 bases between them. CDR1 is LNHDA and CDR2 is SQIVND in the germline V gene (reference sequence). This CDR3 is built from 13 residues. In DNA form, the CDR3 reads TGTGCCAGTGGTGAGAGTTACAATCAGCCCCAGCATTTT. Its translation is CASGESYNQPQHF.

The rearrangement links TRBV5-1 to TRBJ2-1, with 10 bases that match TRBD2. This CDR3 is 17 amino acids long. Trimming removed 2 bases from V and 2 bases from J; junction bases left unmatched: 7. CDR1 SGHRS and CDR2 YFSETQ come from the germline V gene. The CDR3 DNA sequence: TGCGCCAGCAGCTTCGGTCGGAGCGGGAGGGCCTACAATGAGCAGTTCTTC. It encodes CASSFGRSGRAYNEQFF. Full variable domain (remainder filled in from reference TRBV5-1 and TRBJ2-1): KAGVTQTPRYLIKTRGQQVTLSCSPISGHRSVSWYQQTPGQGLQFLFEYFSETQRNKGNFPGRFSGRQFSNSRSEMNVSTLELGDSALYLCASSFGRSGRAYNEQFFGPGTRLTVL.

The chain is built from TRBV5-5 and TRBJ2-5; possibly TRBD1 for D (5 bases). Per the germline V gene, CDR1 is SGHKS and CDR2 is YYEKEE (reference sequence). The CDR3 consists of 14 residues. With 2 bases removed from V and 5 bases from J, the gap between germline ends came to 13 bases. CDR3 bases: TGTGCCAGCAGCTTTTCAAGGGGCCGGGAGACCCAGTACTTC. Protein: CASSFSRGRETQYF.

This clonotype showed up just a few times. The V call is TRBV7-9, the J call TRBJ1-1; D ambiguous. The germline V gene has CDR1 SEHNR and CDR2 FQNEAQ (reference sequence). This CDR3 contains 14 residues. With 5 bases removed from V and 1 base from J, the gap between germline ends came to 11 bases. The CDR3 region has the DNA TGTGCCAGCAGCCCGCGGCGGGAGAACACTGAAGCTTTCTTT. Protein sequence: CASSPRRENTEAFF.

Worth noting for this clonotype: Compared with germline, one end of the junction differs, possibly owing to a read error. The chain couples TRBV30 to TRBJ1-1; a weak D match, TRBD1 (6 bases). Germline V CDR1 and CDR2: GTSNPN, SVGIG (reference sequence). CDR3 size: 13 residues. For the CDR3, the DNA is TGTACCTGGGACAAACAGAGCCTGGGCGTAGCTTTCTTT. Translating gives CTWDKQSLGVAFF.

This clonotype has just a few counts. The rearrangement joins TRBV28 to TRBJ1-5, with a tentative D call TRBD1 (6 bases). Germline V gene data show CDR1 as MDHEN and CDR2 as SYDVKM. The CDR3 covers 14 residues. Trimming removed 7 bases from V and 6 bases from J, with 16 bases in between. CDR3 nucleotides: TGTGCCAGCAACTCCCGGGCAGGGGTTCAGCCCCAGCATTTT. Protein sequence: CASNSRAGVQPQHF. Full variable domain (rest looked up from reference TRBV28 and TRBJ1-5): DVKVTQSSRYLVKRTGEKVFLECVQDMDHENMFWYRQDPGLGLRLIYFSYDVKMKEKGDIPEGYSVSREKKERFSLILESASTNQTSMYLCASNSRAGVQPQHFGDGTRLSIL.

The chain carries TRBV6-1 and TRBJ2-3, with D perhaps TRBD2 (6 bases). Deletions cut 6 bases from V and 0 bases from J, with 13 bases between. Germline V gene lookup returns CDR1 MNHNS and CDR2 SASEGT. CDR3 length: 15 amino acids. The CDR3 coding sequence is TGTGCCAGCAGATTGGACTATCCTAGCACAGATACGCAGTATTTT. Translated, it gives CASRLDYPSTDTQYF.